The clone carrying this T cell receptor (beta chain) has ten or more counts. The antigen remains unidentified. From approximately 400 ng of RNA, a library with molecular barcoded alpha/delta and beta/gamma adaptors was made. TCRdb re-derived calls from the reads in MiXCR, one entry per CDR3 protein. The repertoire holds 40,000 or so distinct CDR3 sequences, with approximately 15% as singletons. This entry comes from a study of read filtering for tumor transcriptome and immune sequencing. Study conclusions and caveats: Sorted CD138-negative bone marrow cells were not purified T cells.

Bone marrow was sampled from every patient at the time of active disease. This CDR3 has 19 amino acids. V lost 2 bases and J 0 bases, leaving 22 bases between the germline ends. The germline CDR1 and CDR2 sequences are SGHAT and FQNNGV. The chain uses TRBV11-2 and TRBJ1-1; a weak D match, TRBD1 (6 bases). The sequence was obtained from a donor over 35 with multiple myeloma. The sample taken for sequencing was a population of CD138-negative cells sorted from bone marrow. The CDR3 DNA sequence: TGTGCCAGCAGCTTACCTCCATACAGGGCGGGGAACATGAACACTGAAGCTTTCTTT. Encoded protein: CASSLPPYRAGNMNTEAFF.